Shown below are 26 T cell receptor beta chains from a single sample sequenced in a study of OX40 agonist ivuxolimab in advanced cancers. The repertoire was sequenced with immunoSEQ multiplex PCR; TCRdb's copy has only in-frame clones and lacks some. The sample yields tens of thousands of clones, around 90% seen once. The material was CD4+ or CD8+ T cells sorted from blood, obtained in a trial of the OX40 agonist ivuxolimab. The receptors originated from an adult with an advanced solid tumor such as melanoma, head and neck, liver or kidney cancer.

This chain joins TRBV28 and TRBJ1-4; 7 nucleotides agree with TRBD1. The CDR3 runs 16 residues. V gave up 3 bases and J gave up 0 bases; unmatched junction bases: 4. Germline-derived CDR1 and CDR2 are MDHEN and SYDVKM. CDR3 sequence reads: CASSFYQGATNEKLFF. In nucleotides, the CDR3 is TGTGCCAGCAGTTTCTATCAGGGGGCAACTAATGAAAAACTGTTTTTT.

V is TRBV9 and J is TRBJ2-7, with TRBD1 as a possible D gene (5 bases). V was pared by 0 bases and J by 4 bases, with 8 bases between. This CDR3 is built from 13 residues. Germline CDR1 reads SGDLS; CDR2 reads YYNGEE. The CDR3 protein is CASSVEGEYEQYF. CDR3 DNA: TGTGCCAGCAGCGTAGAAGGGGAATACGAGCAGTACTTC.

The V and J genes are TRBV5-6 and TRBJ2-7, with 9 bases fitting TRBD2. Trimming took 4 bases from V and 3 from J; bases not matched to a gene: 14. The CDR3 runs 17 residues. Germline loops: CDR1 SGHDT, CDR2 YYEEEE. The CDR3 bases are TGTGCCAGCAGCATATTGTATCCTAGCGGGATATTCTACGAGCAGTACTTC. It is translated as CASSILYPSGIFYEQYF. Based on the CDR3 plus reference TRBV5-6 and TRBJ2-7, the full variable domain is DAGVTQSPTHLIKTRGQQVTLRCSPKSGHDTVSWYQQALGQGPQFIFQYYEEEERQRGNFPDRFSGHQFPNYSSELNVNALLLGDSALYLCASSILYPSGIFYEQYFGPGTRLTVT.

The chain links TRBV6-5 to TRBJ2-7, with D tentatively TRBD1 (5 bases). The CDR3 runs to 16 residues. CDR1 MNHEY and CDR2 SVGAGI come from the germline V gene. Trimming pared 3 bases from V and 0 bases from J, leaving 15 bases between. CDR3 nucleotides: TGTGCCAGCAGTTATAAAAGCACAGGCCTCTCCTACGAGCAGTACTTC. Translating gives CASSYKSTGLSYEQYF.

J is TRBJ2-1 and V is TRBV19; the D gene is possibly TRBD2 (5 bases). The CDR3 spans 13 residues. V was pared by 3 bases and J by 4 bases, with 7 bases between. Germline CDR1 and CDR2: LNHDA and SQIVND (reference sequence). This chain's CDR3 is CASSMGVYNEQFF. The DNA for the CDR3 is TGTGCCAGTAGTATGGGAGTTTACAATGAGCAGTTCTTC.

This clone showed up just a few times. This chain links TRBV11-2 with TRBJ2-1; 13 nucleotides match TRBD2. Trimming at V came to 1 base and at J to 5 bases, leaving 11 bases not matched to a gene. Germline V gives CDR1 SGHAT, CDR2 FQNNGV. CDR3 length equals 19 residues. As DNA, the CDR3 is TGTGCCAGCAGCTTAGTTGATATTGTGGGGACTAGCGGGAACAATGAGCAGTTCTTC. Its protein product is CASSLVDIVGTSGNNEQFF.

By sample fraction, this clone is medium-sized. The CDR3 protein is CASSLGATGYEQYF. The CDR3 nucleotides read TGTGCCAGCAGTTTAGGTGCGACAGGGTACGAGCAGTACTTC. V and J are TRBV27 and TRBJ2-7; 7 bases are shared with TRBD1. With 2 bases clipped from V and 4 bases from J, the junction kept 5 bases outside the gene matches. This CDR3 is built from 14 residues. Germline V gene data show CDR1 as MNHEY and CDR2 as SMNVEV (reference sequence).

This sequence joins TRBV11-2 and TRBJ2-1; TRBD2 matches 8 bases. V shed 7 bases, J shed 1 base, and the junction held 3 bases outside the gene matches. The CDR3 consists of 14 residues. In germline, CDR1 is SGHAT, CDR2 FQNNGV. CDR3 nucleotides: TGTGCCAGCACTCCGGGAGGGTCCTACAATGAGCAGTTCTTC. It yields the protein CASTPGGSYNEQFF.

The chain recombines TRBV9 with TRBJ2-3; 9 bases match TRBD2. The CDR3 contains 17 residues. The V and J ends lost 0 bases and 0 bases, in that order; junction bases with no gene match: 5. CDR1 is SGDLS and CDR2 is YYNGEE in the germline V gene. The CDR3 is CASSVEYSGGSTDTQYF. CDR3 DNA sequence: TGTGCCAGCAGCGTAGAGTATAGCGGGGGAAGCACAGATACGCAGTATTTT.

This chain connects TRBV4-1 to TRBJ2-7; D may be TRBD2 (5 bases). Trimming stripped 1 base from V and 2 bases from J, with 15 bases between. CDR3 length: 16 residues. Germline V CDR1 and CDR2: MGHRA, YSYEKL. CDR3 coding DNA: TGCGCCAGCAGCCAAGGAGCGGTCGGGGTGACCTACGAGCAGTACTTC. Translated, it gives CASSQGAVGVTYEQYF.

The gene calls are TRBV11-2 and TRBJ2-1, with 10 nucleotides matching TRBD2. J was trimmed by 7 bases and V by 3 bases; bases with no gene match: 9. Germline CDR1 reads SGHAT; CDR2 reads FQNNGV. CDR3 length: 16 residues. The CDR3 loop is CASSFGPSGRVNEQFF. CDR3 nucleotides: TGTGCCAGCAGCTTCGGGCCCAGCGGGAGGGTGAATGAGCAGTTCTTC.

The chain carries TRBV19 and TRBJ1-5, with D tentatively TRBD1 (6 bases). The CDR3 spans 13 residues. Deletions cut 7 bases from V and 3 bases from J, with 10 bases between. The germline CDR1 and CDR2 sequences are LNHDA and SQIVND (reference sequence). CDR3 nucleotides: TGTGCCAGTAAAGGACAGCTCAATCAGCCCCAGCATTTT. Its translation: CASKGQLNQPQHF. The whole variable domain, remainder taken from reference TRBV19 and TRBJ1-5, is DGGITQSPKYLFRKEGQNVTLSCEQNLNHDAMYWYRQDPGQGLRLIYYSQIVNDFQKGDIAEGYSVSREKKESFPLTVTSAQKNPTAFYLCASKGQLNQPQHFGDGTRLSIL.

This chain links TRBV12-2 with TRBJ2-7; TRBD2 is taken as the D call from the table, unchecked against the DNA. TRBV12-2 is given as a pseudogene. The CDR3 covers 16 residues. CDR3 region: CASRLWGLAGRYEQYF. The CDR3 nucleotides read TGTGCAAGTCGCTTATGGGGTCTAGCGGGAAGGTACGAGCAGTACTTC.

This chain's CDR3 is CASSPPTHPGTSNQPQHF. DNA of the CDR3: TGTGCCAGCAGCCCACCCACGCACCCAGGGACTAGCAATCAGCCCCAGCATTTT. The chain is built from TRBV7-3 and TRBJ1-5; D might be TRBD1 (5 bases). V shed 5 bases and J shed 0 bases, with 20 bases lying between them. Germline V gene sequence: CDR1 SGHTA, CDR2 FQGTGA. The CDR3 totals 18 residues. Full variable domain (missing parts from reference TRBV7-3 and TRBJ1-5): GAGVSQTPSNKVTEKGKYVELRCDPISGHTALYWYRQSLGQGPEFLIYFQGTGAADDSGLPNDRFFAVRPEGSVSTLKIQRTERGDSAVYLCASSPPTHPGTSNQPQHFGDGTRLSIL.

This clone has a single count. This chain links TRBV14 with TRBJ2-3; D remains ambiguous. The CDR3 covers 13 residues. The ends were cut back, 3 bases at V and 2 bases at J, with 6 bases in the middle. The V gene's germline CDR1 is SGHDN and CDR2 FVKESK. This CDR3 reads CASSHPDTDTQYF. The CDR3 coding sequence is TGTGCCAGCAGCCATCCCGACACAGATACGCAGTATTTT.

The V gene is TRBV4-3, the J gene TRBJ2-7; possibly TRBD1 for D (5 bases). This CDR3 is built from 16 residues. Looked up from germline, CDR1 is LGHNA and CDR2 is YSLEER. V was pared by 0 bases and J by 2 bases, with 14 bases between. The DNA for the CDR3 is TGCGCCAGCAGCCAAGAATGGGCAGGGTTAACCTACGAGCAGTACTTC. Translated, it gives CASSQEWAGLTYEQYF.

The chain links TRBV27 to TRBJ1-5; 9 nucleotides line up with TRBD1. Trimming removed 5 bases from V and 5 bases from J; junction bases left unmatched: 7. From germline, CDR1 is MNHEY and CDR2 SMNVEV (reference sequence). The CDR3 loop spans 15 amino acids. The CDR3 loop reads CASSPGTGFDQPQHF. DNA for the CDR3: TGTGCCAGCAGTCCCGGGACAGGGTTCGATCAGCCCCAGCATTTT.

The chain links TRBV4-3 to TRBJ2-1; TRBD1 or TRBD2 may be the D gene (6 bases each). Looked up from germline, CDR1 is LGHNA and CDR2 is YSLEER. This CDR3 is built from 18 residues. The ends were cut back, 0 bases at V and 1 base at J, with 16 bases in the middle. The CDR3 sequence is CASSQDRIRGGSYNEQFF. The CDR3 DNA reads TGCGCCAGCAGCCAAGATCGAATCAGGGGAGGTTCCTACAATGAGCAGTTCTTC.

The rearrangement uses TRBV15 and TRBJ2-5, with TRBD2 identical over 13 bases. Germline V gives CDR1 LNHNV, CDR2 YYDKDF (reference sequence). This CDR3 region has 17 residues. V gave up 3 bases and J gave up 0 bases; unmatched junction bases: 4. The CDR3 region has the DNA TGTGCCACCAGCAGTCCACTAGCGGGAGGGAACCAAGAGACCCAGTACTTC. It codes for CATSSPLAGGNQETQYF. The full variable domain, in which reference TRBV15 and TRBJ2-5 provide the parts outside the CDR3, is DAMVIQNPRYQVTQFGKPVTLSCSQTLNHNVMYWYQQKSSQAPKLLFHYYDKDFNNEADTPDNFQSRRPNTSFCFLDIRSPGLGDTAMYLCATSSPLAGGNQETQYFGPGTRLLVL.

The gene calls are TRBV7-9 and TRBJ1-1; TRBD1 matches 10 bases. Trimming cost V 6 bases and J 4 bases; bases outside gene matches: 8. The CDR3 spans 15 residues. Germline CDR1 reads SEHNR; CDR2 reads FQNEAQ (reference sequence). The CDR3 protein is CASRPAGTGATEAFF. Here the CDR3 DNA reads TGTGCCAGCAGGCCCGCCGGGACAGGGGCCACTGAAGCTTTCTTT.

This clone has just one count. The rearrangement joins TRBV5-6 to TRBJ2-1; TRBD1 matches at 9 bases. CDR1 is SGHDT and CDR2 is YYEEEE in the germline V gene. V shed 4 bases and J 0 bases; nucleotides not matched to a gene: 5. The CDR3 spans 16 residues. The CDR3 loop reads CASSPQTGGSYNEQFF. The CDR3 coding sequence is TGTGCCAGCAGCCCCCAGACAGGGGGCTCCTACAATGAGCAGTTCTTC.

The CDR3 reads CASSIEGGYEQYF. The CDR3 region has the DNA TGTGCCAGTAGTATAGAAGGGGGCTACGAGCAGTACTTC. This chain uses TRBV19 with TRBJ2-7; D might be TRBD1 (6 bases). The CDR3 has 13 amino acids. Germline V gene data show CDR1 as LNHDA and CDR2 as SQIVND (reference sequence). Deletions cut 0 bases from V and 3 bases from J, with 6 bases between.

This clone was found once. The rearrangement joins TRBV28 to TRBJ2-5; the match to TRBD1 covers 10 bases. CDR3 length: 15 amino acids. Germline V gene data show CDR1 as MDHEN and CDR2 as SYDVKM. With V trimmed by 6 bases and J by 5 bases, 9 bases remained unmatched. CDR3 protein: CASRPGTGEFETQYF. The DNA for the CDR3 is TGTGCCAGCAGACCCGGGACAGGGGAATTTGAGACCCAGTACTTC.

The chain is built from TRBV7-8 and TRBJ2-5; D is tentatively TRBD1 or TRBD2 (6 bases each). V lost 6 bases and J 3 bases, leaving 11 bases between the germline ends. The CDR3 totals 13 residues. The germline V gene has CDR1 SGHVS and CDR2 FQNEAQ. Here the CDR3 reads CASRGGGEETQYF. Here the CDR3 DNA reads TGTGCCAGCAGGGGGGGCGGGGAAGAGACCCAGTACTTC.

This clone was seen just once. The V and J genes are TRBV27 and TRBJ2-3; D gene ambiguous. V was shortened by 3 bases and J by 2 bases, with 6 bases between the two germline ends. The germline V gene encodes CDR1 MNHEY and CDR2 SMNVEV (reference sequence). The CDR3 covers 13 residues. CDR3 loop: CASSFGNTDTQYF. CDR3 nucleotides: TGTGCCAGCAGTTTTGGAAACACAGATACGCAGTATTTT.

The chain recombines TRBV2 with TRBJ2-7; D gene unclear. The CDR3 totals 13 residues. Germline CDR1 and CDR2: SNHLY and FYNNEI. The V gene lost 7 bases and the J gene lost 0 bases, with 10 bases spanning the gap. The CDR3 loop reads CASKVQNSYEQYF. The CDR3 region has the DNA TGTGCCAGCAAGGTACAGAACTCCTACGAGCAGTACTTC.